These 16 T cell receptor beta chains were sequenced from one sample in a study of cytomegalovirus exposure and HLA in healthy donors. With 60 Vbeta and 13 Jbeta primers, the PCR was carried out. Using immunoSEQ multiplex PCR, the repertoire was profiled, and TCRdb retains in-frame clones only, with some absent. The sample lists about 120,000 clones, approximately 80% occurring once. Sequencing used PBMCs. The source is a woman aged 40 to 49 in good health and CMV-seronegative.

This chain links TRBV28 with TRBJ1-4; 8 bases match TRBD1. The V and J ends lost 6 bases and 7 bases, in that order; junction bases with no gene match: 1. In germline, CDR1 is MDHEN, CDR2 SYDVKM. The CDR3 runs 12 residues. The chain's CDR3 is CASRTGVEKLFF. CDR3 nucleotide sequence: TGTGCCAGCAGGACAGGGGTTGAAAAACTGTTTTTT. The variable domain in full, completed from reference TRBV28 and TRBJ1-4, reads DVKVTQSSRYLVKRTGEKVFLECVQDMDHENMFWYRQDPGLGLRLIYFSYDVKMKEKGDIPEGYSVSREKKERFSLILESASTNQTSMYLCASRTGVEKLFFGSGTQLSVL.

This clone was counted only a few times. This sequence joins TRBV5-6 and TRBJ1-2; 8 positions match TRBD1. The germline V gene encodes CDR1 SGHDT and CDR2 YYEEEE. Unmatched junction bases numbered 3, after V lost 1 base and J lost 7 bases. This CDR3 region has 13 residues. This chain's CDR3 is CASSLNQGAGYTF. CDR3 nucleotides: TGTGCCAGCAGCTTGAACCAGGGGGCTGGCTACACCTTC. Full variable domain (missing parts from reference TRBV5-6 and TRBJ1-2): DAGVTQSPTHLIKTRGQQVTLRCSPKSGHDTVSWYQQALGQGPQFIFQYYEEEERQRGNFPDRFSGHQFPNYSSELNVNALLLGDSALYLCASSLNQGAGYTFGSGTRLTVV.

V usage is TRBV5-4 and J usage is TRBJ2-7, with D uncertain. This CDR3 is built from 12 residues. The germline CDR1 and CDR2 sequences are SGHNT and YYREEE (reference sequence). V lost 1 base and J lost 7, with 9 bases in between. The CDR3 protein is CASSLMTGEQYF. The DNA of the CDR3 is TGTGCCAGCAGCTTGATGACGGGTGAGCAGTACTTC.

The genes are TRBV4-1 and TRBJ2-2; D possibly corresponds to TRBD2 (6 bases). V lost 1 base and J 5 bases, leaving 11 bases between the germline ends. The CDR3 extends over 15 amino acids. CDR1 is MGHRA and CDR2 is YSYEKL in the germline V gene. CDR3 amino acids: CASSQVAAATGELFF. The CDR3, as DNA: TGCGCCAGCAGCCAAGTAGCGGCAGCAACCGGGGAGCTGTTTTTT.

The rearrangement links TRBV9 to TRBJ2-1; 10 bases fit TRBD2. The CDR3 runs to 18 residues. The V segment lost 0 bases and the J segment 4 bases; nucleotides outside the gene matches: 10. CDR1 is SGDLS, CDR2 YYNGEE, per germline. This chain's CDR3 is CASSVGIGAGGPYNEQFF. The CDR3 DNA sequence: TGTGCCAGCAGCGTAGGAATCGGAGCGGGAGGGCCGTACAATGAGCAGTTCTTC.

The chain combines TRBV6-1 with TRBJ1-2, with a weak D call TRBD1 (6 bases). Germline V gene data show CDR1 as MNHNS and CDR2 as SASEGT. Between the trimmed V and J ends, which lost 4 bases and 2 bases, there was a span of 11 bases. The CDR3 runs 14 residues. The CDR3 here is CASSVAGANYGYTF. Written as DNA, the CDR3 is TGTGCCAGCAGTGTGGCAGGGGCGAACTATGGCTACACCTTC.

The V gene is TRBV29-1, the J gene TRBJ2-7, with D perhaps TRBD1 (5 bases). Deletions cut 5 bases from V and 6 bases from J, with 20 bases between. This CDR3 has 14 amino acids. Germline V CDR1 and CDR2: SQVTM, ANQGSEA. CDR3 residues: CSVSTDPTWVEQYF. CDR3 bases: TGCAGCGTTTCGACAGACCCCACTTGGGTCGAGCAGTACTTC.

The J gene is TRBJ2-7, the V gene TRBV28; TRBD2 might be the D (5 bases). The CDR3 consists of 16 residues. Trimming removed 6 bases from V and 2 bases from J, with 20 bases in between. CDR1 and CDR2 from the germline V gene are MDHEN and SYDVKM. The CDR3 region is CASSQVFQRITYEQYF. CDR3 DNA sequence: TGTGCCAGCAGCCAAGTATTTCAGCGGATCACCTACGAGCAGTACTTC.

The V call is TRBV7-8, the J call TRBJ2-1; perhaps TRBD2 as D (6 bases). Germline V gives CDR1 SGHVS, CDR2 FQNEAQ. Trimming took 3 bases from V and 5 from J, leaving 11 bases between them. The CDR3 totals 14 residues. For the CDR3, the DNA is TGTGCCAGCAGCTTTGAGGGGACTGACAATGAGCAGTTCTTC. As protein: CASSFEGTDNEQFF. The full variable domain, completed using reference TRBV7-8 and TRBJ2-1, is GAGVSQSPRYKVAKRGQDVALRCDPISGHVSLFWYQQALGQGPEFLTYFQNEAQLDKSGLPSDRFFAERPEGSVSTLKIQRTQQEDSAVYLCASSFEGTDNEQFFGPGTRLTVL.

This clone was counted between two and nine times. The chain joins TRBV9 to TRBJ2-2; TRBD2 matches at 7 bases. In germline, CDR1 is SGDLS, CDR2 YYNGEE. V trimming: 6 bases; J trimming: 4 bases; junction bases outside the gene matches: 9. CDR3 length equals 15 residues. CDR3 loop: CASTERDVGTGELFF. The CDR3 bases are TGTGCCAGCACAGAGCGGGACGTCGGCACCGGGGAGCTGTTTTTT.

This clone was detected once. J is TRBJ2-1 and V is TRBV14; 7 nucleotides match TRBD2. Per the germline V gene, CDR1 is SGHDN and CDR2 is FVKESK. The ends lost 0 bases at V and 3 bases at J; junction bases unmatched: 14. The length of the CDR3 is 19 residues. The CDR3 region is CASSQDTLSPGRIYNEQFF. CDR3 coding DNA: TGTGCCAGCAGCCAAGATACCCTCTCCCCCGGGAGGATCTACAATGAGCAGTTCTTC.

The CDR3 DNA follows: TGTGCCAGCAGTGAATTGGTCAGGGGCACAGATACGCAGTATTTT. Its translation: CASSELVRGTDTQYF. This sequence joins TRBV6-1 and TRBJ2-3, with TRBD1 as a possible D gene (5 bases). The CDR3 length is 15 residues. V was shortened by 2 bases and J by 1 base, with 10 bases between the two germline ends. The V gene's germline CDR1 is MNHNS and CDR2 SASEGT.

This chain connects TRBV9 to TRBJ2-3; 12 bases line up with TRBD2. The CDR3 contains 17 residues. Germline-derived CDR1 and CDR2 are SGDLS and YYNGEE. Unmatched junction bases numbered 4, after V lost 0 bases and J lost 2 bases. CDR3 sequence: CASSVGGLAGVTDTQYF. In DNA form, the CDR3 reads TGTGCCAGCAGCGTAGGGGGACTAGCGGGCGTCACAGATACGCAGTATTTT.

The chain uses TRBV30 and TRBJ1-4, with D possibly TRBD1 on 6 matching bases. Germline CDR1 GTSNPN, CDR2 SVGIG (reference sequence). This CDR3 is built from 13 residues. The CDR3 bases are TGTGCGGCGGTCAGGGGCCTCGGCGAAAAACTGTTTTTT. Its protein product is CAAVRGLGEKLFF.

The table lists this clone with a count of one. V usage is TRBV7-9 and J usage is TRBJ2-1, with TRBD2 identical over 10 bases. CDR3 length equals 15 residues. CDR1 is SEHNR, CDR2 FQNEAQ, per germline (reference sequence). After removal of 3 bases from V and 6 bases from J, the junction contained 5 bases not matched to a gene. The CDR3 reads CASSLSSGRGNEQFF. CDR3 DNA: TGTGCCAGCAGCTTGTCTAGCGGGAGAGGCAATGAGCAGTTCTTC.

The V and J genes are TRBV19 and TRBJ1-2; D gene unclear. V was shortened by 6 bases and J by 6 bases, with 11 bases between the two germline ends. Per the germline V gene, CDR1 is LNHDA and CDR2 is SQIVND (reference sequence). This CDR3 region has 12 residues. DNA of the CDR3: TGTGCCAGTAGCCAGGTGAGGGATGGCTACACCTTC. It is translated as CASSQVRDGYTF.